Below, 17 T cell receptor beta chains from the same sample are listed, as sequenced in a study of T cell repertoires in cytomegalovirus infection. These receptors have no known antigen. TCRdb passed the reads through MiXCR, listing each CDR3 protein once. Of approximately 910,000 distinct CDR3 sequences in the sample, roughly 30% are singletons; the top ten hold around an eighth. The specimen was cultured CD8+ T cells from PBMCs, collected from culture after CMV antigen stimulation. These receptor sequences come from a human donor in good health (CMV status not recorded). Some clones in this sample may be carry-over from other donors' samples.

This clonotype was observed at least ten times. This chain links TRBV12-3 or TRBV12-4 with TRBJ2-7; a possible D gene is TRBD2 (6 bases). The V and J ends lost 6 bases and 2 bases respectively, with 14 bases between them. This CDR3 is built from 14 residues. CDR3 protein: CASSQEGRAYEQYV. CDR3 DNA: TGTGCCAGCAGCCAGGAGGGCAGGGCCTACGAGCAGTACGTC.

This clonotype was seen just once. This chain joins TRBV12-3 or TRBV12-4 and TRBJ1-5; 7 bases fit TRBD1. The CDR3 is made up of 15 amino acids. V was pared by 5 bases and J by 4 bases, with 8 bases of the junction left unmatched. This CDR3 is CASSDTLQGNQPQHF. The CDR3 coding sequence is TGTGCCAGCAGTGATACTTTACAGGGGAATCAGCCCCAGCATTTT.

This clonotype was detected only a few times. The rearrangement links TRBV6-5 to TRBJ2-1, with D perhaps matching TRBD1 (6 bases). V was clipped by 7 bases and J by 7 bases, with 11 bases between them. Looked up from germline, CDR1 is MNHEY and CDR2 is SVGAGI. The CDR3 contains 12 residues. This CDR3 reads CASKQGLNEQFF. CDR3 in DNA: TGTGCCAGCAAACAGGGATTGAATGAGCAGTTCTTC.

The genes are TRBV6-5 and TRBJ1-2, with D perhaps TRBD1 (5 bases). Trimming stripped 0 bases from V and 9 bases from J, with 17 bases between. The CDR3 spans 15 residues. Germline CDR1 and CDR2: MNHEY and SVGAGI. As DNA, the CDR3 is TGTGCCAGCAGTTACTCTCGGGACCGGAGGATGAGCTACACCTTC. Translated: CASSYSRDRRMSYTF.

This clonotype appeared many times. The chain carries TRBV7-9 and TRBJ2-1; D perhaps matches TRBD1 (5 bases). This CDR3 is 14 amino acids long. The ends were cut back, 4 bases at V and 7 bases at J, with 14 bases in the middle. CDR1 is SEHNR, CDR2 FQNEAQ, per germline (reference sequence). The CDR3: CASSSTLQANEQFF. DNA of the CDR3: TGTGCCAGCAGCTCGACCCTACAGGCGAATGAGCAGTTCTTC.

The CDR3 DNA follows: TGCGCCAGCAGCCAATCGTGGAAAGGGAGGACCGGGGAGCTGTTTTTT. Protein: CASSQSWKGRTGELFF. This sequence joins TRBV4-3 and TRBJ2-2; perhaps TRBD2 as D (6 bases). This CDR3 has 16 residues. Germline V lookup: CDR1 LGHNA, CDR2 YSLEER. Trimming left V 2 bases short and J 5 bases short, with 15 bases between.

Only one count was recorded for this clonotype. The rearrangement joins TRBV29-1 to TRBJ1-2; D not certain. This CDR3 has 15 amino acids. Germline loops: CDR1 SQVTM, CDR2 ANQGSEA. The V gene lost 7 bases and the J gene lost 0 bases, with 18 bases spanning the gap. CDR3 residues: CSATDRGEANYGYTF. The CDR3 nucleotides are TGCAGCGCAACGGACCGCGGGGAAGCTAACTATGGCTACACCTTC.

The V and J genes are TRBV6-5 and TRBJ2-7; a possible D gene is TRBD1 (5 bases). The germline gives CDR1 MNHEY, CDR2 SVGAGI. CDR3 length equals 15 residues. V was pared by 3 bases and J by 0 bases, with 12 bases between. The chain's CDR3 is CASSYHRSSSYEQYF. The CDR3 DNA reads as TGTGCCAGCAGTTATCACAGGAGTAGCTCCTACGAGCAGTACTTC.

There are a few counts of this clonotype. The chain joins TRBV6-1 to TRBJ1-2; D is possibly TRBD1 (5 bases). This CDR3 is 15 amino acids long. The ends were cut back, 9 bases at V and 6 bases at J, with 23 bases in the middle. Germline assignment: CDR1 MNHNS and CDR2 SASEGT. CDR3 bases: TGTGCCAGTTTACGACGGGACCTGATTATGGATGGCTACACCTTC. This encodes CASLRRDLIMDGYTF.

This clonotype was found a few times. The chain combines TRBV6-1 with TRBJ2-2; 12 nucleotides match TRBD1. CDR1 is MNHNS, CDR2 SASEGT, per germline. The CDR3 spans 20 residues. V shed 6 bases, J shed 2 bases, and the junction held 16 bases outside the gene matches. CDR3 sequence reads: CASRDPGQGAEKKNTGELFF. The CDR3 region has the DNA TGTGCCAGCAGGGATCCGGGACAGGGGGCTGAAAAAAAAAACACCGGGGAGCTGTTTTTT.

The rearrangement uses TRBV6-1 and TRBJ1-5; D is ambiguous. Germline lookup yields CDR1 MNHNS and CDR2 SASEGT. The length of the CDR3 is 15 residues. V shed 8 bases and J shed 0 bases, with 14 bases lying between them. The CDR3 loop reads CASRPDAYSNQPQHF. Here the CDR3 DNA reads TGTGCCAGCCGGCCCGACGCTTATAGCAATCAGCCCCAGCATTTT.

The rearrangement joins TRBV5-6 to TRBJ2-7, with a tentative D call TRBD1 (5 bases). This CDR3 is 12 amino acids long. The germline gives CDR1 SGHDT, CDR2 YYEEEE. The V end was cut by 4 bases, the J end by 6 bases, with 11 bases between. The CDR3 nucleotides read TGTGCCAGCAGCCTGGGGCGAAGCGAGCAGTACGTC. It encodes CASSLGRSEQYV.

The rearrangement joins TRBV11-2 to TRBJ2-2; no definite D call. The V end was cut by 8 bases, the J end by 6 bases, with 7 bases between. The CDR3 totals 11 residues. Germline values: CDR1 SGHAT, CDR2 FQNNGV. The CDR3 sequence is CASYLAGELFF. CDR3 in DNA: TGTGCCAGCTATCTAGCCGGGGAGCTGTTTTTT.

This clonotype was seen a few times. This sequence joins TRBV27 and TRBJ1-4, with 7 bases identical to TRBD1. Unmatched junction bases numbered 7, after V lost 6 bases and J lost 6 bases. This CDR3 comprises 14 residues. Germline lookup yields CDR1 MNHEY and CDR2 SMNVEV (reference sequence). CDR3 DNA sequence: TGTGCCAGCAGATCGAGGGGGCGCGATGAAAAACTGTTTTTT. It codes for CASRSRGRDEKLFF.

This clonotype was picked up many times. The rearrangement uses TRBV7-2 and TRBJ1-1; no clear D gene. CDR1 is SGHTA and CDR2 is FQGNSA in the germline V gene. The CDR3 is 15 residues long. The V end was cut by 5 bases, the J end by 4 bases, with 17 bases between. The CDR3 sequence is CASSPQAGGSTEAFF. CDR3 DNA sequence: TGTGCCAGCAGCCCCCAGGCGGGTGGGAGCACTGAAGCTTTCTTT.

The genes are TRBV7-6 and TRBJ1-6; D possibly corresponds to TRBD1 (5 bases). The CDR3 length is 14 residues. V was shortened by 6 bases and J by 4 bases, with 10 bases between the two germline ends. Germline values: CDR1 SGHVS, CDR2 FNYEAQ. The DNA of the CDR3 is TGTGCCAGCAGTCAAAGACAGTATAATTCACCCCTCCACTTT. Its translation: CASSQRQYNSPLHF.

This clonotype was seen only a few times. This sequence joins TRBV15 and TRBJ1-3; 10 bases are shared with TRBD1. Germline assignment: CDR1 LNHNV and CDR2 YYDKDF (reference sequence). Germline trimming cut 5 bases from V and 8 bases from J; bases unmatched to any gene: 12. This CDR3 spans 16 amino acids. CDR3 loop: CATSGRGTGVGYTIYF. The CDR3 DNA sequence: TGTGCCACCAGCGGTAGAGGGACAGGGGTAGGATACACCATATATTTT.